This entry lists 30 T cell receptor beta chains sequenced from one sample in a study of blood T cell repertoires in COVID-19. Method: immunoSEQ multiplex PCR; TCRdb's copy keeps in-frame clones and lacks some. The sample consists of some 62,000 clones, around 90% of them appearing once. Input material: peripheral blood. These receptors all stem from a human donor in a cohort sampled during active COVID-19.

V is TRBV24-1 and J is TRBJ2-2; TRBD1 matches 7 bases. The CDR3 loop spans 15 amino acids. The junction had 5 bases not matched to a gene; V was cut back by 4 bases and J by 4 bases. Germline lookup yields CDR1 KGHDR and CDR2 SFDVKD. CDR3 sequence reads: CATSETGTATGELFF. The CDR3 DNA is TGTGCCACCAGTGAAACCGGGACAGCCACCGGGGAGCTGTTTTTT.

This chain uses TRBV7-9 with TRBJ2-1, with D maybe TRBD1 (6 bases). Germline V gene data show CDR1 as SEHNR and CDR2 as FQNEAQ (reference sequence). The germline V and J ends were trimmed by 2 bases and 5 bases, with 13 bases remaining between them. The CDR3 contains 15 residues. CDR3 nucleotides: TGTGCCAGCAGCTTAAGGGGGAGTGGTAACAATGAGCAGTTCTTC. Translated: CASSLRGSGNNEQFF.

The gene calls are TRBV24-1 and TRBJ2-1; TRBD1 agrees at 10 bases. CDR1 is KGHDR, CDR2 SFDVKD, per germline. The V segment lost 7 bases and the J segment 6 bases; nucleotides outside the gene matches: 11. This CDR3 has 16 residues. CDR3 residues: CATSLGQGVMFNEQFF. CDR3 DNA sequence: TGTGCCACCAGCCTCGGACAGGGGGTTATGTTCAATGAGCAGTTCTTC.

The CDR3 DNA reads as TGTGCCAGCACTGGACAGGGACGGCTCATTCAGTACTTC. Amino acids: CASTGQGRLIQYF. The chain combines TRBV2 with TRBJ2-4, with 8 bases aligning to TRBD1. Germline loops: CDR1 SNHLY, CDR2 FYNNEI. The CDR3 is 13 residues long. The J segment lost 9 bases and the V segment lost 7 bases, leaving 8 bases of the junction unmatched. The full variable domain, completed using reference TRBV2 and TRBJ2-4, is EPEVTQTPSHQVTQMGQEVILRCVPISNHLYFYWYRQILGQKVEFLVSFYNNEISEKSEIFDDQFSVERPDGSNFTLKIRSTKLEDSAMYFCASTGQGRLIQYFGAGTRLSVL.

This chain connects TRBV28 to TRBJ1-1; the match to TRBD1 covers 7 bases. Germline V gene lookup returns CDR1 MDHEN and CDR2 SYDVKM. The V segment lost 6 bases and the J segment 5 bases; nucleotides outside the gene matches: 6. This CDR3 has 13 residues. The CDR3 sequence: CASRRQGRTEAFF. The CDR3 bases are TGTGCCAGCAGAAGACAGGGAAGGACTGAAGCTTTCTTT.

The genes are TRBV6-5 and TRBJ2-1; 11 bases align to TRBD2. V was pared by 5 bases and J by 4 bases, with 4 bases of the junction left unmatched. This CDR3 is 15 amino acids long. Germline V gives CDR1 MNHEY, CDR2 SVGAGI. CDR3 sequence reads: CASSPTSGTYNEQFF. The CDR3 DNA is TGTGCCAGCAGTCCGACTAGCGGGACTTACAATGAGCAGTTCTTC.

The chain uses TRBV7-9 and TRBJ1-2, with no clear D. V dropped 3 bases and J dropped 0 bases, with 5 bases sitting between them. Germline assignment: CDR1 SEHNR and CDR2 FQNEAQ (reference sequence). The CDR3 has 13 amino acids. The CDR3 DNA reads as TGTGCCAGCAGCTTGAGTCCTAACTATGGCTACACCTTC. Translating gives CASSLSPNYGYTF.

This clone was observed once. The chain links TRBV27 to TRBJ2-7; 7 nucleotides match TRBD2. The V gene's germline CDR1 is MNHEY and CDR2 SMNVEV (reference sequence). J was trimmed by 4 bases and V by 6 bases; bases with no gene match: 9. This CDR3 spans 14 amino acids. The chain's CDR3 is CASSLVGRGYEQYF. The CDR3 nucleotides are TGTGCCAGCAGCTTAGTAGGGAGGGGATACGAGCAGTACTTC.

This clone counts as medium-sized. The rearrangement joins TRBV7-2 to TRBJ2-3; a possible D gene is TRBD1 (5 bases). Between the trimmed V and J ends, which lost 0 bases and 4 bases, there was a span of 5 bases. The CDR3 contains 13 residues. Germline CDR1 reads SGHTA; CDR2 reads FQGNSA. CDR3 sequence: CASSLARADTQYF. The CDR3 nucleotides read TGTGCCAGCAGCTTAGCCAGGGCAGATACGCAGTATTTT.

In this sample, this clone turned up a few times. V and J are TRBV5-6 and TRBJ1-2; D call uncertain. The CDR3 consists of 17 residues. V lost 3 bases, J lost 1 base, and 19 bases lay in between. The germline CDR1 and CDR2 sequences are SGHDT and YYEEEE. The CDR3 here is CASSSRRRVLSNYGYTF. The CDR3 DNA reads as TGTGCCAGCAGCTCCAGGAGGCGAGTTCTTAGTAACTATGGCTACACCTTC.

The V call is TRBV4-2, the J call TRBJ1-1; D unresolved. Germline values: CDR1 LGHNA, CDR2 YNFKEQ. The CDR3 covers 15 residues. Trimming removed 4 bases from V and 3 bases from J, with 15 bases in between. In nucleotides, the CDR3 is TGTGCCAGCAGCCGACTAAGTTCCGGGGACACTGAAGCTTTCTTT. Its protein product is CASSRLSSGDTEAFF.

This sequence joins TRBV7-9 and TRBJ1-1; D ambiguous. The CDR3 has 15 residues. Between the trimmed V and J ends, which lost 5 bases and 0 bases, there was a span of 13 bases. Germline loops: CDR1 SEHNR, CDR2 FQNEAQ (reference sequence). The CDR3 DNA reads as TGTGCCAGCAGCCCAGTCTGGCCTCTGAACACTGAAGCTTTCTTT. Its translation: CASSPVWPLNTEAFF. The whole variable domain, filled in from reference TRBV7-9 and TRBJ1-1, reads DTGVSQNPRHKITKRGQNVTFRCDPISEHNRLYWYRQTLGQGPEFLTYFQNEAQLEKSRLLSDRFSAERPKGSFSTLEIQRTEQGDSAMYLCASSPVWPLNTEAFFGQGTRLTVV.

The CDR3 loop reads CASSTDRRNYGYTF. Here the CDR3 DNA reads TGTGCCAGTAGTACCGACAGGAGGAACTATGGCTACACCTTC. This rearrangement joins TRBV19 to TRBJ1-2; D might be TRBD1 (6 bases). The CDR3 contains 14 residues. V was pared by 4 bases and J by 2 bases, with 11 bases between. CDR1 is LNHDA and CDR2 is SQIVND in the germline V gene (reference sequence).

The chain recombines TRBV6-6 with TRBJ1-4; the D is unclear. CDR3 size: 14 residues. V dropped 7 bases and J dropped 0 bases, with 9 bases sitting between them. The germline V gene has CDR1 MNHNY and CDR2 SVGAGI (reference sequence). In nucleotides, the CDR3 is TGTGCCAGCACGGGAGCTGCAACTAATGAAAAACTGTTTTTT. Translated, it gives CASTGAATNEKLFF.

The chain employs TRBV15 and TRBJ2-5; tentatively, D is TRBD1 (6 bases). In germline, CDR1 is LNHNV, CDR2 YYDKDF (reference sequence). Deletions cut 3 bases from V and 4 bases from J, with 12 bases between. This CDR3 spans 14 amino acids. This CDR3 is CATSSTGIGETQYF. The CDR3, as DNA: TGTGCCACCAGCAGTACAGGGATCGGAGAGACCCAGTACTTC.

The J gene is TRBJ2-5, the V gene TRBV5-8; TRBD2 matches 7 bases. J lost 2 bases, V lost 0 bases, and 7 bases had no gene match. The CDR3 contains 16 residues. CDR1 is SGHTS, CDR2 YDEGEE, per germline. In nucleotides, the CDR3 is TGTGCCAGCAGCTTGGGGGGCCTTAGCGGGCAAGAGACCCAGTACTTC. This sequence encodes CASSLGGLSGQETQYF.

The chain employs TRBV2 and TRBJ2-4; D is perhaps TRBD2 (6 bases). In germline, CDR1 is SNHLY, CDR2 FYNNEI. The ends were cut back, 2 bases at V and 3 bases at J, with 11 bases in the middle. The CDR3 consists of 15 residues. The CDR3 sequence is CASSERGGGKNIQYF. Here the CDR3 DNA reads TGTGCCAGCAGTGAAAGGGGAGGCGGCAAAAACATTCAGTACTTC.

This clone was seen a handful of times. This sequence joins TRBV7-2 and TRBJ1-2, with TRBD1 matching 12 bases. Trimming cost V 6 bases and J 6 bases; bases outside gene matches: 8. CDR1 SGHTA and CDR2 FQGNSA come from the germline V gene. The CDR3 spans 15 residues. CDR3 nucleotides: TGTGCCAGCAGGCAGGGACAGGGGGCGCGGGATGGCTACACCTTC. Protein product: CASRQGQGARDGYTF.

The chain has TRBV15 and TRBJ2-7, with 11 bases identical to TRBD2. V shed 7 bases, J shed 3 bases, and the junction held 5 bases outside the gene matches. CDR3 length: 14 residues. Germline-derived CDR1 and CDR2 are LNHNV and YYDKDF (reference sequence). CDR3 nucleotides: TGTGCCACCACCCCGGGACTAGCGGACTACGAGCAGTACTTC. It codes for CATTPGLADYEQYF.

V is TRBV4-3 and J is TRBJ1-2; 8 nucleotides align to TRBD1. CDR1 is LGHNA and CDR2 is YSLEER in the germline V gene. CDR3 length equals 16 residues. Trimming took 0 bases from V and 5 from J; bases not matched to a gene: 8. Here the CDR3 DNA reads TGCGCCAGCAGCCAAGAGACAGGGGCGATCCTTTATGGCTACACCTTC. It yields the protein CASSQETGAILYGYTF.

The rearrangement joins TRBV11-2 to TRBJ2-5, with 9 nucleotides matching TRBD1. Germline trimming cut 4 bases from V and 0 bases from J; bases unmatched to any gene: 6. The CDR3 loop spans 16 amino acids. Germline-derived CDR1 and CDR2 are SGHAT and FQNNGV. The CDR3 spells CASSSGTGRNQETQYF. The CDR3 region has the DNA TGTGCCAGCAGCTCGGGGACAGGGAGAAACCAAGAGACCCAGTACTTC.

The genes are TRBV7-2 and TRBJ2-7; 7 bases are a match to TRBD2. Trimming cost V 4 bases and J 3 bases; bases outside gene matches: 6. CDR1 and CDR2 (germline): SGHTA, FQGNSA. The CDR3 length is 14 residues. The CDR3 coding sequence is TGTGCCAGCAGCTCATGGGAGGGGTACTACGAGCAGTACTTC. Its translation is CASSSWEGYYEQYF. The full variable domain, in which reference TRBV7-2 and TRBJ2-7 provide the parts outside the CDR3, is GAGVSQSPSNKVTEKGKDVELRCDPISGHTALYWYRQSLGQGLEFLIYFQGNSAPDKSGLPSDRFSAERTGGSVSTLTIQRTQQEDSAVYLCASSSWEGYYEQYFGPGTRLTVT.

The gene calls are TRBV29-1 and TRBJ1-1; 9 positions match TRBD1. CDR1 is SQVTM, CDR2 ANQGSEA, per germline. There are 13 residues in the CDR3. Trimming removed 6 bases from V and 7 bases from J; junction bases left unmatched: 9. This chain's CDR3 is CSVYDRGLGEAFF. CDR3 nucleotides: TGCAGCGTATATGACAGGGGGTTAGGTGAAGCTTTCTTT. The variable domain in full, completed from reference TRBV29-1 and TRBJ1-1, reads SAVISQKPSRDICQRGTSLTIQCQVDSQVTMMFWYRQQPGQSLTLIATANQGSEATYESGFVIDKFPISRPNLTFSTLTVSNMSPEDSSIYLCSVYDRGLGEAFFGQGTRLTVV.

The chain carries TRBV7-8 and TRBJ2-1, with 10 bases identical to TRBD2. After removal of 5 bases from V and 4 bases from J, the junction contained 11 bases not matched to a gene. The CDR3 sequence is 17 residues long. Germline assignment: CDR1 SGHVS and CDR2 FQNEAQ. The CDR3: CASSTSSGRPPYNEQFF. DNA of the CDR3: TGTGCCAGCAGCACCTCTAGCGGGAGACCTCCTTACAATGAGCAGTTCTTC.

The CDR3 bases are TGTGCCAGCAGCTTGGTGGCAGGGGCTCACAATGAGCAGTTCTTC. Residues: CASSLVAGAHNEQFF. V is TRBV5-4 and J is TRBJ2-1, with TRBD1 as a possible D gene (6 bases). V lost 0 bases, J lost 5 bases, and 12 bases lay in between. The CDR3 runs 15 residues. Per germline, CDR1 SGHNT and CDR2 YYREEE (reference sequence). The full variable domain, with the rest looked up from reference TRBV5-4 and TRBJ2-1, is ETGVTQSPTHLIKTRGQQVTLRCSSQSGHNTVSWYQQALGQGPQFIFQYYREEENGRGNFPPRFSGLQFPNYSSELNVNALELDDSALYLCASSLVAGAHNEQFFGPGTRLTVL.

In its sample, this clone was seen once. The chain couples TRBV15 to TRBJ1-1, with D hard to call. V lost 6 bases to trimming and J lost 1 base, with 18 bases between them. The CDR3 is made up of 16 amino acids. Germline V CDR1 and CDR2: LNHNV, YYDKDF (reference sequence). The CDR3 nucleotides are TGTGCCACCAGAATCCGGCGGGCGCGGGGGAACACTGAAGCTTTCTTT. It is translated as CATRIRRARGNTEAFF.

Here the CDR3 reads CATSREGGGGSDTQYF. DNA for the CDR3: TGTGCCACCAGCAGAGAGGGCGGGGGGGGTTCAGATACGCAGTATTTT. The rearrangement joins TRBV15 to TRBJ2-3; TRBD2 aligns across 9 bases. The CDR3 contains 16 residues. The V segment lost 0 bases and the J segment 4 bases; nucleotides outside the gene matches: 5. Germline-derived CDR1 and CDR2 are LNHNV and YYDKDF (reference sequence).

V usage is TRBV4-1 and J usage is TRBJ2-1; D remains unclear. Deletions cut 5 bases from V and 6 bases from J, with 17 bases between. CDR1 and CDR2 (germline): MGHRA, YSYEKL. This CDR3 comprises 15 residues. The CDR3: CASSTRRGGGNEQFF. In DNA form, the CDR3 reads TGCGCCAGCAGCACCCGCCGCGGTGGTGGCAATGAGCAGTTCTTC.

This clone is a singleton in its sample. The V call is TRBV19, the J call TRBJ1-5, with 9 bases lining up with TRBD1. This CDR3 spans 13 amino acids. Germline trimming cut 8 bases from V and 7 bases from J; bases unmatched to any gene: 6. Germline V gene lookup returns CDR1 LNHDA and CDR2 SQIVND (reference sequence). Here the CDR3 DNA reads TGTGCCAGTGGGCGGGACAGGGACCAGCCCCAGCATTTT. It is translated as CASGRDRDQPQHF.

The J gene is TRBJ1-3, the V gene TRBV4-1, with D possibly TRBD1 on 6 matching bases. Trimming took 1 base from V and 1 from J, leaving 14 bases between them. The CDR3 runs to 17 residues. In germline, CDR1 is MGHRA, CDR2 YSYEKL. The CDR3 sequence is CASSQGSLGASGNTIYF. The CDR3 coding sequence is TGCGCCAGCAGCCAAGGGAGCCTGGGGGCATCTGGAAACACCATATATTTT.